The 10 T cell receptor beta chains presented below share a single source sample, sequenced in a study of T-cell reconstitution after alpha-beta-depleted transplantation in children. Unique molecular identifiers were used in preparing the TCRbeta library. TCRdb called the PCR reads again in MiXCR, with one record for every CDR3 protein. Altogether around 240,000 distinct CDR3 sequences are present, under 9.5% being singletons, with the ten largest covering under 8%. Sequences were derived from PBMCs, mostly from graft donor cells, sampled 180 days after TCRalphabeta/CD19-depleted stem cell transplant. Receptors originate from a male patient younger than 18 who had a stem cell transplant for acute lymphoblastic leukemia, so the T cells may come from the graft donor.

This clonotype was picked up many times. The gene calls are TRBV5-6 and TRBJ2-7; 11 nucleotides align to TRBD2. V trimming: 0 bases; J trimming: 4 bases; junction bases outside the gene matches: 6. Germline loops: CDR1 SGHDT, CDR2 YYEEEE. The CDR3 covers 16 residues. The CDR3 spells CASSLVSGRATYEQYF. The CDR3 nucleotides are TGTGCCAGCAGCTTGGTTAGCGGGAGGGCCACGTACGAGCAGTACTTC.

This clonotype came up many times. V gene TRBV27 combines with J gene TRBJ2-7, with D unresolved. The CDR3 loop spans 15 amino acids. The V end lost 3 bases, the J end lost 3 bases, and 15 bases lay between the germline ends. CDR1 is MNHEY and CDR2 is SMNVEV in the germline V gene (reference sequence). CDR3: CASSFYYGTLYEQYF. CDR3 nucleotide sequence: TGTGCCAGCAGTTTTTATTATGGTACCCTCTACGAGCAGTACTTC.

This clonotype was observed many times. The rearrangement links TRBV5-6 to TRBJ2-4; the D gene is possibly TRBD2 (6 bases). Germline values: CDR1 SGHDT, CDR2 YYEEEE. Trimming stripped 1 base from V and 8 bases from J, with 16 bases between. This CDR3 comprises 15 residues. CDR3 in amino acids: CASSLTVPKRDIQYF. The CDR3 DNA reads as TGTGCCAGCAGCTTGACCGTACCTAAGCGGGACATTCAGTACTTC. Combining the CDR3 with reference TRBV5-6 and TRBJ2-4 gives the whole variable domain DAGVTQSPTHLIKTRGQQVTLRCSPKSGHDTVSWYQQALGQGPQFIFQYYEEEERQRGNFPDRFSGHQFPNYSSELNVNALLLGDSALYLCASSLTVPKRDIQYFGAGTRLSVL.

V is TRBV4-3 and J is TRBJ1-6; D is uncertain. The length of the CDR3 is 16 residues. V was pared by 0 bases and J by 3 bases, with 9 bases between. In germline, CDR1 is LGHNA, CDR2 YSLEER. The CDR3 DNA reads as TGCGCCAGCAGCCAAGATTACACCGACTATAATTCACCCCTCCACTTT. It specifies CASSQDYTDYNSPLHF.

This clonotype has ten or more counts. This sequence joins TRBV4-1 and TRBJ2-7; 10 nucleotides match TRBD2. Trimming cost V 8 bases and J 2 bases; bases outside gene matches: 12. CDR3 length: 16 residues. Germline CDR1 reads MGHRA; CDR2 reads YSYEKL. The CDR3 region is CASGGLAGVPAYEQYF. CDR3 nucleotide sequence: TGCGCCAGCGGAGGGCTAGCGGGAGTCCCCGCCTACGAGCAGTACTTC.

This clonotype was seen repeatedly, ten times or more. The V and J genes are TRBV7-8 and TRBJ2-7; 11 bases map to TRBD2. CDR1 SGHVS and CDR2 FQNEAQ come from the germline V gene. The CDR3 covers 16 residues. The trim removed 4 bases at V and 3 bases at J, leaving 8 bases unmatched. This CDR3 reads CASSSPGLAVIYEQYF. CDR3 coding DNA: TGTGCCAGCAGCTCACCGGGACTAGCGGTGATCTACGAGCAGTACTTC. Filled out from reference TRBV7-8 and TRBJ2-7, the complete variable domain reads GAGVSQSPRYKVAKRGQDVALRCDPISGHVSLFWYQQALGQGPEFLTYFQNEAQLDKSGLPSDRFFAERPEGSVSTLKIQRTQQEDSAVYLCASSSPGLAVIYEQYFGPGTRLTVT.

This clonotype was counted ten times or more. The J gene is TRBJ2-2, the V gene TRBV7-3, with 9 bases that match TRBD2. The V gene end was trimmed by 5 bases and the J gene end by 4 bases; junction bases not matched to a gene: 8. The CDR3 spans 16 residues. Looked up from germline, CDR1 is SGHTA and CDR2 is FQGTGA. CDR3 DNA: TGTGCCAGCAGCCCCCGGACTAGCGACGGCACCGGGGAGCTGTTTTTT. As protein: CASSPRTSDGTGELFF.

Many counts were recorded for this clonotype. The chain carries TRBV11-2 and TRBJ2-3; TRBD1 or TRBD2 may be the D gene (7 bases each). The V gene lost 1 base and the J gene lost 4 bases, with 15 bases spanning the gap. The CDR3 is 16 residues long. CDR1 and CDR2 (germline): SGHAT, FQNNGV. The CDR3 is CASSLVRGGLADTQYF. CDR3 coding DNA: TGTGCCAGCAGCTTAGTCAGGGGGGGCCTGGCAGATACGCAGTATTTT.

In its sample, this clonotype was seen many times. V usage is TRBV5-1 and J usage is TRBJ2-3; either TRBD1 or TRBD2 may supply D (6 bases each). Germline V gene lookup returns CDR1 SGHRS and CDR2 YFSETQ. The CDR3 sequence is 16 residues long. Deletions cut 6 bases from V and 0 bases from J, with 17 bases between. The CDR3 nucleotides are TGCGCCAGCAAGGGAGGAGTGGGACACAGCACAGATACGCAGTATTTT. Its protein product is CASKGGVGHSTDTQYF. Looking up the rest from reference TRBV5-1 and TRBJ2-3 gives the full variable domain: KAGVTQTPRYLIKTRGQQVTLSCSPISGHRSVSWYQQTPGQGLQFLFEYFSETQRNKGNFPGRFSGRQFSNSRSEMNVSTLELGDSALYLCASKGGVGHSTDTQYFGPGTRLTVL.

This clonotype was found many times. The chain joins TRBV5-1 to TRBJ2-1, with 7 bases aligning to TRBD2. Germline lookup yields CDR1 SGHRS and CDR2 YFSETQ. V lost 4 bases to trimming and J lost 6 bases; unmatched junction nucleotides: 10. This CDR3 spans 15 amino acids. The CDR3 reads CASSPNAGDFNEQFF. The DNA for the CDR3 is TGCGCCAGCAGCCCAAACGCGGGAGACTTCAATGAGCAGTTCTTC.